This T cell receptor beta chain was retrieved from a study of blood T cells in healthy people across ages. Whole-study findings and limits: CMV status of donors was not determined, possibly confounding expanded clonotype changes.

As concerns this clonotype: No antigen is known for it.

A second PCR of 7 to 11 cycles used a sample-barcoded 5' primer and a J-beta primer mix. TCRdb redid the calling of the 5' RACE reads with MiXCR, one entry per CDR3 protein. The sample has about 1.7 million distinct CDR3 sequences; 25% to 30% are singletons. Every donor provided approximately 9.2 milliliters of peripheral blood. The sequence derives from a woman in her twenties or thirties in good health. Sequencing was performed on blood.

CDR3 DNA: TGCAGTGCTACCGTACTAGCGGGGGGGCTCGGTGAGCAGTTCTTC. Translation: CSATVLAGGLGEQFF. V is TRBV20-1 and J is TRBJ2-1; 13 bases are shared with TRBD2. Germline assignment: CDR1 DFQATT and CDR2 SNEGSKA (reference sequence). This CDR3 contains 15 residues. V was clipped by 4 bases and J by 9 bases; unmatched bases: 9.